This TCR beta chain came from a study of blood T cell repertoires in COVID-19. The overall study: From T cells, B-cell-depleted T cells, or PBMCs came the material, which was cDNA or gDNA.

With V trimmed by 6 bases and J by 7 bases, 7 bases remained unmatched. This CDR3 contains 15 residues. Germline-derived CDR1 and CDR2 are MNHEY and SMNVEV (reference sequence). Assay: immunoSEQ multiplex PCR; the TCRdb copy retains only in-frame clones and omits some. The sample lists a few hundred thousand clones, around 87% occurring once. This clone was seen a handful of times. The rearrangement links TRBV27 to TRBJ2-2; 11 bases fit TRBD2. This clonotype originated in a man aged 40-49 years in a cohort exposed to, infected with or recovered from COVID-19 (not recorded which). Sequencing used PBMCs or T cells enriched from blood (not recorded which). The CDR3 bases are TGTGCCAGCAGAACTAGCGGGAGCCCCCTCGGGGAGCTGTTTTTT. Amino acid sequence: CASRTSGSPLGELFF.